The rows below give T cell receptor beta chains drawn from one sample of a study of blood T cell repertoires in COVID-19. The protocol was immunoSEQ multiplex PCR, while the TCRdb copy is restricted to in-frame clones and leaves out a portion. The table lists about 160,000 clones, approximately 87% of them singletons. Source material: PBMCs or T cells enriched from blood (not recorded which). The source is a woman in her forties or fifties who had recovered from COVID-19. Both conserved end residues are part of each CDR3. A D gene is named only where the DNA matches it firmly. Size values are once, few and many counts, or a class for expanded clones, and some rows have none.

d_call: NA; clone_size: NA; cdr3_length: 13; v_call: TRBV18; j_call: TRBJ2-1; cdr3_aa: CASSPVWSNEQFF; cdr3_nt: TGTGCCAGCTCACCTGTTTGGAGTAATGAGCAGTTCTTC
d_call: NA; clone_size: NA; cdr3_length: 11; v_call: TRBV2; j_call: TRBJ1-1; cdr3_aa: CASKMDNKAFF; cdr3_nt: TGTGCCAGCAAAATGGACAATAAAGCTTTCTTT
d_call: NA; clone_size: NA; cdr3_length: 12; v_call: TRBV3-1/TRBV3-2; j_call: TRBJ2-1; cdr3_aa: CASSQLINEQFF; cdr3_nt: TGTGCCAGCAGCCAACTAATCAATGAGCAGTTCTTC
d_call: NA; clone_size: NA; cdr3_length: 11; v_call: TRBV5-7; j_call: TRBJ1-1; cdr3_aa: CASTGNGEAFF; cdr3_nt: TGTGCCAGCACGGGAAACGGGGAAGCTTTCTTT
d_call: NA; clone_size: NA; cdr3_length: 13; v_call: TRBV30; j_call: TRBJ1-1; cdr3_aa: CAWSVEGNTEAFF; cdr3_nt: TGTGCCTGGAGTGTGGAGGGGAACACTGAAGCTTTCTTT
d_call: NA; clone_size: few; cdr3_length: 16; v_call: TRBV9; j_call: TRBJ1-1; cdr3_aa: CASSVGVDRSNTEAFF; cdr3_nt: TGTGCCAGCAGCGTAGGGGTCGACAGATCGAACACTGAAGCTTTCTTT
d_call: TRBD2; clone_size: NA; cdr3_length: 17; v_call: TRBV13; j_call: TRBJ2-2; cdr3_aa: CASSDRLGTSGTGELFF; cdr3_nt: TGTGCCAGCAGCGACCGGCTTGGGACTAGCGGTACCGGGGAGCTGTTTTTT
d_call: NA; clone_size: few; cdr3_length: 13; v_call: TRBV30; j_call: TRBJ2-2; cdr3_aa: CAWSVIRAGELFF; cdr3_nt: TGTGCCTGGAGTGTAATCAGGGCCGGGGAGCTGTTTTTT
d_call: NA; clone_size: NA; cdr3_length: 16; v_call: TRBV15; j_call: TRBJ2-1; cdr3_aa: CATSRDRAGVYNEQFF; cdr3_nt: TGTGCCACCAGCAGAGATCGGGCAGGGGTGTACAATGAGCAGTTCTTC
d_call: TRBD2; clone_size: once; cdr3_length: 17; v_call: TRBV14; j_call: TRBJ2-6; cdr3_aa: CASTLAGGPSGANVLTF; cdr3_nt: TGTGCCAGCACTTTAGCGGGAGGCCCCTCTGGGGCCAACGTCCTGACTTTC
d_call: TRBD1; clone_size: NA; cdr3_length: 13; v_call: TRBV6-5; j_call: TRBJ1-2; cdr3_aa: CASRTGGDYGYTF; cdr3_nt: TGTGCCAGCCGGACAGGGGGCGACTATGGCTACACCTTC
d_call: TRBD2; clone_size: NA; cdr3_length: 14; v_call: TRBV12-5; j_call: TRBJ2-1; cdr3_aa: CASALAGGNNEQFF; cdr3_nt: TGTGCTAGTGCCCTAGCGGGGGGCAACAATGAGCAGTTCTTC
d_call: NA; clone_size: NA; cdr3_length: 18; v_call: TRBV28; j_call: TRBJ2-2; cdr3_aa: CASSPRHLLRKNTGELFF; cdr3_nt: TGTGCCAGCAGCCCCAGACACCTACTTAGGAAGAACACCGGGGAGCTGTTTTTT
d_call: NA; clone_size: NA; cdr3_length: 14; v_call: TRBV19; j_call: TRBJ2-2; cdr3_aa: CASSEGVVTGELFF; cdr3_nt: TGTGCCAGTAGCGAGGGGGTAGTGACCGGGGAGCTGTTTTTT
d_call: TRBD1; clone_size: NA; cdr3_length: 14; v_call: TRBV19; j_call: TRBJ1-1; cdr3_aa: CASRTGSTNTEAFF; cdr3_nt: TGTGCCAGCCGGACAGGTTCGACTAACACTGAAGCTTTCTTT
d_call: NA; clone_size: NA; cdr3_length: 12; v_call: TRBV10-3; j_call: TRBJ1-5; cdr3_aa: CAISDVQQPQHF; cdr3_nt: TGTGCCATCAGTGATGTCCAACAGCCCCAGCATTTT
d_call: TRBD2; clone_size: NA; cdr3_length: 14; v_call: TRBV11-3; j_call: TRBJ2-3; cdr3_aa: CASRWRESTDTQYF; cdr3_nt: TGTGCCAGCAGGTGGCGGGAGAGCACAGATACGCAGTATTTT